These 32 T cell receptor beta chains were all obtained from the same sample, sequenced in a study of beta chain features in type 1 diabetes. Isolated RNA was reverse transcribed in full, so expressed TCRB transcripts were sequenced. This table comes from immunoSEQ multiplex PCR, and its TCRdb copy is limited to in-frame clones, with some not included. The table records under 950,000 clones, roughly 17% of them present only once. The sequenced sample consisted of naive CD4+ T cells from blood. The receptors shown here come from a woman between 18 and 29 years old in good health.

The chain joins TRBV19 to TRBJ2-5; 7 bases fit TRBD1. CDR3 length: 14 amino acids. Per germline, CDR1 LNHDA and CDR2 SQIVND (reference sequence). After removal of 6 bases from V and 4 bases from J, the junction contained 8 bases not matched to a gene. DNA for the CDR3: TGTGCCAGTAGCCGGATGACAGGGCGAGAGACCCAGTACTTC. It is translated as CASSRMTGRETQYF.

J is TRBJ2-4 and V is TRBV28; 8 positions match TRBD1. With 6 bases clipped from V and 9 bases from J, the junction kept 10 bases outside the gene matches. This CDR3 has 14 amino acids. The germline CDR1 and CDR2 sequences are MDHEN and SYDVKM. CDR3: CASSPRGQDLIQYF. Here the CDR3 DNA reads TGTGCCAGCAGCCCCCGGGGACAGGATCTCATTCAGTACTTC.

The genes are TRBV6-5 and TRBJ2-3; TRBD2 might be the D (6 bases). The ends were cut back, 8 bases at V and 2 bases at J, with 11 bases in the middle. Germline V gene lookup returns CDR1 MNHEY and CDR2 SVGAGI. The CDR3 sequence is 13 residues long. This CDR3 reads CASFSGFTDTQYF. The CDR3 region has the DNA TGTGCCAGCTTTAGCGGCTTCACAGATACGCAGTATTTT.

This rearrangement joins TRBV5-1 to TRBJ2-1, with TRBD2 matching 14 bases. This CDR3 is built from 14 residues. The germline gives CDR1 SGHRS, CDR2 YFSETQ. V shed 5 bases and J 8 bases; nucleotides not matched to a gene: 3. The CDR3 spells CASSGTSGSYEQFF. The CDR3 bases are TGCGCCAGCAGTGGGACTAGCGGGAGTTATGAGCAGTTCTTC.

This clone occurred a few times. The chain has TRBV6-6 and TRBJ2-5, with D uncertain. V lost 0 bases and J 3 bases, leaving 14 bases between the germline ends. CDR3 length equals 16 residues. The germline V gene has CDR1 MNHNY and CDR2 SVGAGI (reference sequence). Written as DNA, the CDR3 is TGTGCCAGCAGTTACTCGCTGCCGGCCGCCGAAGAGACCCAGTACTTC. This gives the protein CASSYSLPAAEETQYF.

This clone appeared a few times. The chain has TRBV7-8 and TRBJ2-3; TRBD2 matches 8 bases. There are 17 residues in the CDR3. In germline, CDR1 is SGHVS, CDR2 FQNEAQ. V shed 5 bases, J shed 4 bases, and the junction held 14 bases outside the gene matches. The CDR3 DNA follows: TGTGCCAGCAGCCCCCGGCCTTTTAGCGGGGTGGCAGATACGCAGTATTTT. Residues: CASSPRPFSGVADTQYF.

This clone was observed a handful of times. The CDR3 DNA reads as TGTGCCAGCAGCCGGGACGGTTCCTACAATGAGCAGTTCTTC. Translating gives CASSRDGSYNEQFF. This sequence joins TRBV7-3 and TRBJ2-1; D could derive from TRBD1 or TRBD2 (5 bases each). The germline V gene has CDR1 SGHTA and CDR2 FQGTGA. The CDR3 is 14 residues long. V dropped 5 bases and J dropped 1 base, with 9 bases sitting between them.

The chain combines TRBV27 with TRBJ1-2, with a possible D match to TRBD1 (6 bases). The CDR3 has 15 residues. With 1 base removed from V and 2 bases from J, the gap between germline ends came to 11 bases. CDR1 MNHEY and CDR2 SMNVEV come from the germline V gene (reference sequence). CDR3 sequence reads: CASSLLGGANYGYTF. The CDR3, as DNA: TGTGCCAGCAGTTTATTGGGGGGCGCGAACTATGGCTACACCTTC.

The rearrangement joins TRBV6-6 to TRBJ2-5; D may correspond to TRBD1 or TRBD2 (5 bases each). CDR3 length: 13 residues. Germline V gives CDR1 MNHNY, CDR2 SVGAGI (reference sequence). Deletions cut 2 bases from V and 6 bases from J, with 10 bases between. The CDR3 DNA is TGTGCCAGCAGTTACAGGGGAGCAAAGACCCAGTACTTC. Residues: CASSYRGAKTQYF.

This chain links TRBV5-1 with TRBJ2-1, with D maybe TRBD2 (5 bases). With 0 bases removed from V and 6 bases from J, the gap between germline ends came to 13 bases. Per germline, CDR1 SGHRS and CDR2 YFSETQ. The CDR3 is 15 amino acids. CDR3 nucleotides: TGCGCCAGCAGCTTGGTGGCTAGCCATTTCAATGAGCAGTTCTTC. Protein product: CASSLVASHFNEQFF.

The chain recombines TRBV5-1 with TRBJ1-1, with D perhaps matching TRBD1 (5 bases). Trimming took 6 bases from V and 1 from J, leaving 10 bases between them. The CDR3 totals 13 residues. CDR1 and CDR2 from the germline V gene are SGHRS and YFSETQ. The CDR3 nucleotides are TGCGCCAGCAACTCGGGGCCGAACACTGAAGCTTTCTTT. It is translated as CASNSGPNTEAFF.

This clone was seen a few times. The chain combines TRBV7-9 with TRBJ1-4; unclear D gene. This CDR3 spans 15 amino acids. Germline V gene data show CDR1 as SEHNR and CDR2 as FQNEAQ (reference sequence). Trimming cost V 1 base and J 6 bases, with 12 bases left between them. CDR3 DNA: TGTGCCAGCAGCTTAGGGGTCGGCACGTATGAAAAACTGTTTTTT. This sequence encodes CASSLGVGTYEKLFF.

V and J are TRBV28 and TRBJ1-4; D might be TRBD1 (6 bases). The CDR3 is 12 amino acids. The V and J ends lost 6 bases and 7 bases respectively, with 9 bases between them. The V gene's germline CDR1 is MDHEN and CDR2 SYDVKM. CDR3 region: CASRGGIEKLFF. In DNA form, the CDR3 reads TGTGCCAGCAGAGGGGGGATTGAAAAACTGTTTTTT.

CDR3 nucleotide sequence: TGTGCCAGCAGCCTTCTAGGCGCGGGGTACAATGAGCAGTTCTTC. This encodes CASSLLGAGYNEQFF. The chain combines TRBV7-2 with TRBJ2-1; weak D call: TRBD2 (6 bases). Trimming left V 5 bases short and J 4 bases short, with 15 bases between. Germline assignment: CDR1 SGHTA and CDR2 FQGNSA. This CDR3 region has 15 residues.

The CDR3 DNA follows: TGTGCCAGCAGCCCATCGACAGTTTTGAAAGGGGGCTACACCTTC. Residues: CASSPSTVLKGGYTF. The chain carries TRBV7-6 and TRBJ1-2, with D possibly TRBD1 on 5 matching bases. This CDR3 has 15 residues. Germline CDR1 SGHVS, CDR2 FNYEAQ. Trimming took off 5 bases at V and 8 bases at J, with 21 bases between the two ends.

This chain connects TRBV14 to TRBJ2-2; D is possibly TRBD1 (5 bases). Trimming pared 0 bases from V and 5 bases from J, leaving 19 bases between. This CDR3 spans 18 amino acids. Germline V CDR1 and CDR2: SGHDN, FVKESK. CDR3 sequence (DNA): TGTGCCAGCAGCCAAGATGCGGTAAGGGGTCGTCGAACCGGGGAGCTGTTTTTT. This sequence encodes CASSQDAVRGRRTGELFF.

This clone turned up a few times. At the DNA level, this CDR3 is encoded by other sequences in the same sample as well. The chain employs TRBV9 and TRBJ2-1; 7 bases line up with TRBD2. The CDR3 runs 15 residues. Germline CDR1 reads SGDLS; CDR2 reads YYNGEE. V shed 0 bases, J shed 4 bases, and the junction held 4 bases outside the gene matches. In DNA form, the CDR3 reads TGTGCCAGCAGCGTAGGTGGGAGGGAATACAATGAGCAGTTCTTC. It specifies CASSVGGREYNEQFF.

In its sample, this clone was seen a few times. The V gene is TRBV5-4, the J gene TRBJ2-5; the D is unclear. The germline V gene has CDR1 SGHNT and CDR2 YYREEE (reference sequence). Trimming removed 1 base from V and 1 base from J, with 5 bases in between. This CDR3 is built from 13 residues. The CDR3, as DNA: TGTGCCAGCAGCTTGCGGGTCCAAGAGACCCAGTACTTC. This translates into CASSLRVQETQYF. Variable domain in full (rest from reference TRBV5-4 and TRBJ2-5): ETGVTQSPTHLIKTRGQQVTLRCSSQSGHNTVSWYQQALGQGPQFIFQYYREEENGRGNFPPRFSGLQFPNYSSELNVNALELDDSALYLCASSLRVQETQYFGPGTRLLVL.

About this clone: Other DNA sequences from this sample encode an identical CDR3 as well. V and J are TRBV28 and TRBJ1-2; no firm D call. CDR3 length: 12 residues. CDR1 is MDHEN and CDR2 is SYDVKM in the germline V gene. Trimming pared 3 bases from V and 8 bases from J, leaving 10 bases between. CDR3 sequence: CASSFGGLGYTF. CDR3 DNA: TGTGCCAGCAGTTTCGGCGGTTTGGGCTACACCTTC.

The table lists this clone with a few counts. The chain is built from TRBV4-3 and TRBJ2-5; D is unclear. CDR1 and CDR2 (germline): LGHNA, YSLEER. V was pared by 0 bases and J by 4 bases, with 6 bases between. The CDR3 runs to 13 residues. CDR3 sequence reads: CASSQDKGETQYF. The CDR3 bases are TGCGCCAGCAGCCAAGATAAGGGAGAGACCCAGTACTTC.

V and J are TRBV28 and TRBJ2-7; 10 nucleotides line up with TRBD2. The trim removed 7 bases at V and 2 bases at J, leaving 5 bases unmatched. The CDR3 extends over 14 amino acids. Per the germline V gene, CDR1 is MDHEN and CDR2 is SYDVKM. Here the CDR3 reads CASIPAGGTYEQYF. Here the CDR3 DNA reads TGTGCCAGCATCCCAGCGGGAGGGACCTACGAGCAGTACTTC. Complete variable domain (other parts from reference TRBV28 and TRBJ2-7): DVKVTQSSRYLVKRTGEKVFLECVQDMDHENMFWYRQDPGLGLRLIYFSYDVKMKEKGDIPEGYSVSREKKERFSLILESASTNQTSMYLCASIPAGGTYEQYFGPGTRLTVT.

This clone has only a few counts. The chain combines TRBV28 with TRBJ1-5, with TRBD1 identical over 9 bases. The CDR3 runs to 13 residues. CDR1 and CDR2 from the germline V gene are MDHEN and SYDVKM. J was trimmed by 7 bases and V by 6 bases; bases with no gene match: 4. CDR3 loop: CASSGDREQPQHF. The CDR3 coding sequence is TGTGCCAGCAGCGGGGACAGGGAGCAGCCCCAGCATTTT.

This clone has just a few counts. The rearrangement links TRBV29-1 to TRBJ2-7; 7 positions match TRBD2. The J segment lost 3 bases and the V segment lost 4 bases, leaving 9 bases of the junction unmatched. Germline values: CDR1 SQVTM, CDR2 ANQGSEA. The CDR3 extends over 14 amino acids. The CDR3 coding sequence is TGCAGCGTTGCAAGGGGAGGGCGTAGCTACGAGCAGTACTTC. It specifies CSVARGGRSYEQYF.

This rearrangement joins TRBV6-6 to TRBJ2-2; D not certain. V was pared by 2 bases and J by 5 bases, with 12 bases between. The CDR3 covers 15 residues. Germline V lookup: CDR1 MNHNY, CDR2 SVGAGI (reference sequence). The CDR3 protein is CASSYVTPATGELFF. Written as DNA, the CDR3 is TGTGCCAGCAGTTACGTTACGCCGGCAACCGGGGAGCTGTTTTTT.

This chain joins TRBV9 and TRBJ1-1; D perhaps matches TRBD1 (5 bases). Germline V gives CDR1 SGDLS, CDR2 YYNGEE. Trimming cost V 3 bases and J 3 bases, with 18 bases left between them. The length of the CDR3 is 16 residues. The CDR3 reads CASSASTGTVYTEAFF. CDR3 coding DNA: TGTGCCAGCAGCGCCTCCACCGGGACGGTTTACACTGAAGCTTTCTTT.

Only a few counts were recorded for this clone. The chain combines TRBV18 with TRBJ2-7, with 8 bases lining up with TRBD1. Germline V CDR1 and CDR2: KGHSH, LQKENI. The V gene end was trimmed by 5 bases and the J gene end by 2 bases; junction bases not matched to a gene: 11. There are 16 residues in the CDR3. In DNA form, the CDR3 reads TGTGCCAGCTCAGGGCTGACCCGACAGGGGACCTACGAGCAGTACTTC. Its protein is CASSGLTRQGTYEQYF.

The rearrangement uses TRBV18 and TRBJ1-3; 7 bases are a match to TRBD1. The CDR3 loop spans 15 amino acids. The germline V gene has CDR1 KGHSH and CDR2 LQKENI. V gave up 3 bases and J gave up 4 bases; unmatched junction bases: 6. CDR3 sequence reads: CASSPMTGFGNTIYF. The CDR3, as DNA: TGTGCCAGCTCACCCATGACAGGGTTCGGAAACACCATATATTTT.

The chain is built from TRBV5-1 and TRBJ1-1; 9 nucleotides agree with TRBD1. This CDR3 contains 16 residues. Germline V gene data show CDR1 as SGHRS and CDR2 as YFSETQ. The J segment lost 4 bases and the V segment lost 0 bases, leaving 7 bases of the junction unmatched. As DNA, the CDR3 is TGCGCCAGCAGCTTGGCGGGACAGGGTCGGGGCACTGAAGCTTTCTTT. Protein sequence: CASSLAGQGRGTEAFF. Full variable domain (outside the CDR3, taken from reference TRBV5-1 and TRBJ1-1): KAGVTQTPRYLIKTRGQQVTLSCSPISGHRSVSWYQQTPGQGLQFLFEYFSETQRNKGNFPGRFSGRQFSNSRSEMNVSTLELGDSALYLCASSLAGQGRGTEAFFGQGTRLTVV.

The CDR3 reads CASSQEAGGVNQPQHF. The CDR3, as DNA: TGTGCCAGCAGCCAAGAAGCGGGCGGCGTAAATCAGCCCCAGCATTTT. The V gene is TRBV4-2, the J gene TRBJ1-5; D is unclear. Germline V gene sequence: CDR1 LGHNA, CDR2 YNFKEQ. The ends were cut back, 0 bases at V and 4 bases at J, with 13 bases in the middle. This CDR3 comprises 16 residues.

This clone was observed a handful of times. This CDR3 is also generated by other DNA sequences in the sample. The chain carries TRBV6-1 and TRBJ2-5, with D maybe TRBD1 (6 bases). The germline V gene encodes CDR1 MNHNS and CDR2 SASEGT. Trimming shortened V by 6 bases and J by 5 bases, and 7 bases separated the two germline ends. The CDR3 is made up of 11 amino acids. The CDR3 sequence: CASSQGETQYF. As DNA, the CDR3 is TGTGCCAGCAGCCAGGGGGAGACCCAGTACTTC.

This clone was seen only a few times. The chain carries TRBV2 and TRBJ2-7, with 8 bases aligning to TRBD1. Germline V CDR1 and CDR2: SNHLY, FYNNEI. There are 13 residues in the CDR3. With V trimmed by 3 bases and J by 9 bases, 7 bases remained unmatched. CDR3 sequence reads: CASSEEGRGPQYF. CDR3 DNA: TGTGCCAGCAGTGAGGAGGGCAGGGGGCCGCAGTACTTC.

This clone was found a few times. The genes are TRBV5-1 and TRBJ1-1; D gene ambiguous. The CDR3 has 14 residues. Trimming stripped 0 bases from V and 1 base from J, with 7 bases between. CDR1 and CDR2 from the germline V gene are SGHRS and YFSETQ. CDR3 residues: CASSLGVENTEAFF. The CDR3 region has the DNA TGCGCCAGCAGCTTGGGAGTCGAGAACACTGAAGCTTTCTTT.